This section outlines one TCR beta chain sequence together with its context. A J-beta primer mix and a sample-barcoded 5' primer were used in a second PCR of roughly 6 to 11 cycles. One entry per CDR3 protein, called by TCRdb with MiXCR from the 5' RACE reads. The table records 1.8 million or so distinct CDR3 sequences, roughly 43% of them present only once. The record originates from a study of blood T cells in healthy people across ages. CDR1 and CDR2 (germline): DFQATT, SNEGSKA (reference sequence). V was trimmed by 6 bases and J by 9 bases, leaving 20 bases between them. This CDR3 spans 13 amino acids.

The chain links TRBV20-1 to TRBJ1-2; TRBD1 might be the D (6 bases). The source of this sequence is a human donor in good health. The specimen sequenced was blood. The CDR3 sequence is CSARRGASYSYTF. The CDR3, as DNA: TGCAGTGCACGCAGGGGTGCATCATATAGCTACACCTTC.